This TCR beta chain came from a study of CD8 T cells in Susac syndrome. Whole-study findings and limits: The number of individuals included in the study's TCR sequencing and HLA analysis was acknowledged as relatively small.

Treatment-naive patients with stable or active relapsing-remitting disease were the multiple sclerosis controls. FACS was used to enrich TEMRA cells, whereas the CD8+ and CD4+ T cells were obtained by negative isolation. Germline CDR1 and CDR2: SQVTM and ANQGSEA. Between the trimmed V and J ends, which lost 8 bases and 2 bases, there was a span of 6 bases. This CDR3 spans 10 amino acids. RNA amounts of about 0.5 to 1 ug underwent reverse transcription with random hexamers. Amplification of TCR beta CDR3 was carried out by immunoSEQ multiplex PCR, which covered 54 Vbeta and 13 Jbeta segments. TCRdb analysed the immunoSEQ multiplex PCR reads with MiXCR anew, one entry per CDR3 protein. The sample consists of about 210,000 distinct CDR3 sequences, 95% of them appearing once. Turning to this clonotype: Its antigen is not identified.

Sequenced input: CD4+ T cells from PBMCs. The receptor was isolated from a human donor with multiple sclerosis. The chain employs TRBV29-1 and TRBJ1-1; D gene uncertain. In nucleotides, the CDR3 is TGCAGCACGGCTAACACTGAAGCTTTCTTT. Translation: CSTANTEAFF.